Below, 24 T cell receptor beta chains from the same sample are listed, as sequenced in a study of OX40 agonist ivuxolimab in advanced cancers. The data were produced by immunoSEQ multiplex PCR, yet TCRdb's version contains in-frame clones alone and is incomplete. This repertoire shows 70,000 or so clones, 90% found once; its top ten account for roughly a tenth. The sequenced sample was CD4+ or CD8+ T cells sorted from blood, obtained in a trial of the OX40 agonist ivuxolimab. The origin of the receptors is an adult with an advanced solid tumor such as melanoma, head and neck, liver or kidney cancer.

This chain connects TRBV2 to TRBJ2-5; D remains unclear. This CDR3 contains 12 residues. Trimming shortened V by 8 bases and J by 2 bases, and 9 bases separated the two germline ends. The germline V gene encodes CDR1 SNHLY and CDR2 FYNNEI. The CDR3 sequence is CASGPQQETQYF. The CDR3, as DNA: TGTGCCAGCGGTCCCCAGCAAGAGACCCAGTACTTC. Together with reference TRBV2 and TRBJ2-5, the CDR3 gives the full variable domain: EPEVTQTPSHQVTQMGQEVILRCVPISNHLYFYWYRQILGQKVEFLVSFYNNEISEKSEIFDDQFSVERPDGSNFTLKIRSTKLEDSAMYFCASGPQQETQYFGPGTRLLVL.

The rearrangement uses TRBV28 and TRBJ2-2; 11 bases line up with TRBD2. J was trimmed by 6 bases and V by 3 bases; bases with no gene match: 12. Germline CDR1 is MDHEN and CDR2 is SYDVKM. This CDR3 spans 18 amino acids. The CDR3 is CASSFYYGTSGNAGELFF. CDR3 bases: TGTGCCAGCAGTTTTTATTATGGGACTAGCGGTAACGCCGGGGAGCTGTTTTTT.

The V and J genes are TRBV5-1 and TRBJ2-7; D may be TRBD1 (6 bases). Germline lookup yields CDR1 SGHRS and CDR2 YFSETQ. The CDR3 has 14 residues. Between the trimmed V and J ends, which lost 2 bases and 1 base, there was a span of 10 bases. The CDR3: CASSFVDRSYEQYF. CDR3 in DNA: TGCGCCAGCAGCTTCGTAGACAGGTCCTACGAGCAGTACTTC.

The chain couples TRBV19 to TRBJ1-5, with unresolved D. From germline, CDR1 is LNHDA and CDR2 SQIVND (reference sequence). The CDR3 is 12 residues long. The V gene lost 5 bases and the J gene lost 5 bases, with 7 bases spanning the gap. The CDR3 loop reads CASSFSDQPQHF. The CDR3 nucleotides read TGTGCCAGTAGTTTTTCCGATCAGCCCCAGCATTTT.

This chain's CDR3 is CAWNWRGGRGNEQFF. The CDR3 nucleotides are TGTGCCTGGAATTGGAGAGGGGGACGGGGCAATGAGCAGTTCTTC. The genes are TRBV30 and TRBJ2-1, with a possible D match to TRBD1 (6 bases). V lost 4 bases, J lost 6 bases, and 19 bases lay in between. The CDR3 extends over 15 amino acids. Germline lookup yields CDR1 GTSNPN and CDR2 SVGIG (reference sequence). The whole variable domain, filled in from reference TRBV30 and TRBJ2-1, reads SQTIHQWPATLVQPVGSPLSLECTVEGTSNPNLYWYRQAAGRGLQLLFYSVGIGQISSEVPQNLSASRPQDRQFILSSKKLLLSDSGFYLCAWNWRGGRGNEQFFGPGTRLTVL.

The chain employs TRBV5-4 and TRBJ2-1; TRBD2 is a possible D gene (5 bases). Germline V CDR1 and CDR2: SGHNT, YYREEE (reference sequence). V lost 3 bases, J lost 1 base, and 14 bases lay in between. This CDR3 spans 16 amino acids. The CDR3 loop reads CASSSLRAVSYNEQFF. In nucleotides, the CDR3 is TGTGCCAGCAGCTCCCTAAGAGCGGTTTCCTACAATGAGCAGTTCTTC. Complete variable domain (other parts from reference TRBV5-4 and TRBJ2-1): ETGVTQSPTHLIKTRGQQVTLRCSSQSGHNTVSWYQQALGQGPQFIFQYYREEENGRGNFPPRFSGLQFPNYSSELNVNALELDDSALYLCASSSLRAVSYNEQFFGPGTRLTVL.

By sample share, this clone is medium-sized. V usage is TRBV2 and J usage is TRBJ2-5; 8 bases align to TRBD2. The CDR3 is made up of 14 amino acids. The V gene end was trimmed by 6 bases and the J gene end by 5 bases; junction bases not matched to a gene: 8. Germline V CDR1 and CDR2: SNHLY, FYNNEI. The CDR3: CASSPGTSLETQYF. CDR3 bases: TGTGCCAGCAGCCCCGGGACTAGTCTTGAGACCCAGTACTTC.

The rearrangement uses TRBV5-1 and TRBJ2-3; D possibly corresponds to TRBD2 (5 bases). Germline CDR1 reads SGHRS; CDR2 reads YFSETQ. V lost 4 bases and J 2 bases, leaving 14 bases between the germline ends. This CDR3 is built from 15 residues. The CDR3 here is CASSPPEGTTDTQYF. DNA for the CDR3: TGCGCCAGCAGCCCCCCTGAGGGAACCACAGATACGCAGTATTTT.

The chain links TRBV28 to TRBJ2-7, with a possible D match to TRBD2 (6 bases). CDR1 MDHEN and CDR2 SYDVKM come from the germline V gene. V shed 3 bases and J shed 0 bases, with 21 bases lying between them. The CDR3 runs to 18 residues. The CDR3 protein is CASSFPMGRGKSSYEQYF. CDR3 in DNA: TGTGCCAGCAGTTTCCCCATGGGGCGGGGTAAGAGCTCCTACGAGCAGTACTTC. Supplemented by reference TRBV28 and TRBJ2-7, the full variable domain reads DVKVTQSSRYLVKRTGEKVFLECVQDMDHENMFWYRQDPGLGLRLIYFSYDVKMKEKGDIPEGYSVSREKKERFSLILESASTNQTSMYLCASSFPMGRGKSSYEQYFGPGTRLTVT.

The V gene is TRBV6-5, the J gene TRBJ2-5; D is undetermined. V lost 6 bases, J lost 0 bases, and 11 bases lay in between. The CDR3 totals 14 residues. Per the germline V gene, CDR1 is MNHEY and CDR2 is SVGAGI. CDR3 sequence: CASRRTPYQETQYF. The CDR3, as DNA: TGTGCCAGCAGACGTACTCCGTACCAAGAGACCCAGTACTTC.

V usage is TRBV7-2 and J usage is TRBJ2-5; 8 bases are a match to TRBD2. The V and J ends lost 1 base and 6 bases, in that order; junction bases with no gene match: 7. The CDR3 is 15 residues long. The germline gives CDR1 SGHTA, CDR2 FQGNSA. CDR3 in amino acids: CASSLDGGGRKTQYF. The CDR3 DNA sequence: TGTGCCAGCAGCTTAGATGGCGGGGGGCGGAAGACCCAGTACTTC.

This clone was observed once. The chain carries TRBV5-8 and TRBJ1-2, with D hard to call. The CDR3 runs 13 residues. V was shortened by 7 bases and J by 6 bases, with 16 bases between the two germline ends. CDR1 is SGHTS and CDR2 is YDEGEE in the germline V gene. The DNA for the CDR3 is TGTGCCAGCCATGAGTTAGAACCCGATGGCTACACCTTC. Translating it yields CASHELEPDGYTF.

The gene calls are TRBV11-3 and TRBJ1-3; tentative D call: TRBD1 (5 bases). Deletions cut 5 bases from V and 5 bases from J, with 19 bases between. From germline, CDR1 is SGHNT and CDR2 YENEEA. This CDR3 comprises 16 residues. Here the CDR3 reads CASSDRSAGRRNTIYF. In DNA form, the CDR3 reads TGTGCCAGCAGCGATAGGAGCGCAGGGAGACGAAACACCATATATTTT.

V and J are TRBV7-2 and TRBJ2-1, with 8 positions matching TRBD2. V lost 7 bases, J lost 3 bases, and 11 bases stayed unmatched. The CDR3 extends over 16 amino acids. Germline values: CDR1 SGHTA, CDR2 FQGNSA. CDR3 nucleotide sequence: TGTGCCAGCAACGGAGAAGCGGGAGAGTACTACAATGAGCAGTTCTTC. Encoded protein: CASNGEAGEYYNEQFF. Variable domain in full (rest from reference TRBV7-2 and TRBJ2-1): GAGVSQSPSNKVTEKGKDVELRCDPISGHTALYWYRQSLGQGLEFLIYFQGNSAPDKSGLPSDRFSAERTGGSVSTLTIQRTQQEDSAVYLCASNGEAGEYYNEQFFGPGTRLTVL.

The V and J genes are TRBV7-3 and TRBJ2-7; 8 bases are shared with TRBD2. Per the germline V gene, CDR1 is SGHTA and CDR2 is FQGTGA. The CDR3 spans 14 residues. V shed 5 bases, J shed 7 bases, and the junction held 10 bases outside the gene matches. In DNA form, the CDR3 reads TGTGCCAGCAGCCTGACGGGAGGGCTCGGGGAGCAGTACTTC. Translation: CASSLTGGLGEQYF.

The chain combines TRBV6-5 with TRBJ1-5; D possibly corresponds to TRBD1 (6 bases). CDR1 and CDR2 (germline): MNHEY, SVGAGI. Between the trimmed V and J ends, which lost 5 bases and 5 bases, there was a span of 13 bases. The CDR3 runs 14 residues. In nucleotides, the CDR3 is TGTGCCAGCAGTGCTAGGGGGGACCATCAGCCCCAGCATTTT. Translating it yields CASSARGDHQPQHF.

V and J are TRBV5-6 and TRBJ1-4; 10 bases fit TRBD1. This CDR3 has 16 residues. V gave up 3 bases and J gave up 3 bases; unmatched junction bases: 5. CDR1 SGHDT and CDR2 YYEEEE come from the germline V gene. The CDR3 region is CASSSPGQGPNEKLFF. In DNA, the CDR3 is TGTGCCAGCAGCTCGCCGGGACAGGGGCCTAATGAAAAACTGTTTTTT.

Worth noting for this clone: Additional DNA sequences in this sample encode the identical CDR3. The chain couples TRBV7-2 to TRBJ1-3; no definite D call. Trimming pared 3 bases from V and 3 bases from J, leaving 6 bases between. Germline V gene lookup returns CDR1 SGHTA and CDR2 FQGNSA. This CDR3 is built from 13 residues. CDR3 DNA sequence: TGTGCCAGCAGCTTGGAGGGTGGAAACACCATATATTTT. It is translated as CASSLEGGNTIYF.

The genes are TRBV27 and TRBJ2-1; D is perhaps TRBD2 (6 bases). Germline CDR1 is MNHEY and CDR2 is SMNVEV (reference sequence). The CDR3 length is 17 residues. Trimming removed 5 bases from V and 3 bases from J, with 20 bases in between. In nucleotides, the CDR3 is TGTGCCAGCAGTATCCGTCCTAGCGTGGGGGGCTACAATGAGCAGTTCTTC. Its translation is CASSIRPSVGGYNEQFF.

The V and J genes are TRBV7-2 and TRBJ1-5; D remains unclear. CDR1 is SGHTA, CDR2 FQGNSA, per germline. This CDR3 has 15 residues. Trimming pared 6 bases from V and 8 bases from J, leaving 20 bases between. For the CDR3, the DNA is TGTGCCAGCAGTCTTTTGGCGACCGCCTGGGAGCCCCAGCATTTT. Amino acid sequence: CASSLLATAWEPQHF.

V and J are TRBV9 and TRBJ2-2; 7 positions agree with TRBD2. The CDR3 is 15 residues long. The trim removed 4 bases at V and 1 base at J, leaving 4 bases unmatched. Germline CDR1 and CDR2: SGDLS and YYNGEE. CDR3 in DNA: TGTGCCAGCAGCCCCAGCGGGGAGAACACCGGGGAGCTGTTTTTT. It codes for CASSPSGENTGELFF.

The chain employs TRBV5-1 and TRBJ2-7; a weak D match, TRBD1 (6 bases). Trimming took 4 bases from V and 3 from J, leaving 14 bases between them. Germline V gives CDR1 SGHRS, CDR2 YFSETQ. The CDR3 covers 14 residues. In DNA, the CDR3 is TGCGCCAGCAGCCTGACAGGAGGAGTCTACGAGCAGTACTTC. Translation: CASSLTGGVYEQYF.

The V gene is TRBV27, the J gene TRBJ2-3; D unresolved. Germline V gene sequence: CDR1 MNHEY, CDR2 SMNVEV (reference sequence). V lost 8 bases, J lost 7 bases, and 16 bases lay in between. The CDR3 extends over 13 amino acids. CDR3 in amino acids: CASGSQPRYTQYF. The CDR3 DNA follows: TGTGCCAGCGGTAGTCAGCCGCGGTATACGCAGTATTTT.

The J gene is TRBJ2-5, the V gene TRBV28, with D unclear. The J call is in doubt because the DNA end fits TRBJ2-7 better. There are 13 residues in the CDR3. From germline, CDR1 is MDHEN and CDR2 SYDVKM. CDR3 sequence: CASSLGNHYEQYF. The CDR3 DNA reads TGTGCCAGCAGTTTGGGGAACCACTACGAGCAGTACTTC.